The 20 T cell receptor beta chains reported below all come from one sample, sequenced in a study of T cells in localized non-small cell lung cancer. Only in-frame clones appear in the TCRdb table, and some are missing; sequencing was by immunoSEQ multiplex PCR. The profile shows roughly 76,000 clones, around three quarters of them singletons. Sequencing was performed on PBMCs, taken before any cancer treatment. These receptor sequences come from a man aged 40 to 69 with stage II squamous cell lung carcinoma.

The V call is TRBV7-9, the J call TRBJ2-7, with 10 positions matching TRBD1. The CDR3 is 15 residues long. Germline V lookup: CDR1 SEHNR, CDR2 FQNEAQ (reference sequence). Trimming at V came to 4 bases and at J to 5 bases, leaving 8 bases not matched to a gene. CDR3 region: CASSSSTGGQDEQYF. CDR3 in DNA: TGTGCCAGCAGCTCATCGACAGGGGGCCAAGACGAGCAGTACTTC.

Turning to this clone: The junction and the germline gene differ at one end; a read error may be behind it. J is TRBJ2-5 and V is TRBV7-7; possible D gene TRBD1, 6 bases. Germline V gene data show CDR1 as SSHAT and CDR2 as FNYEAQ (reference sequence). The CDR3 has 15 residues. CDR3 nucleotides: TGTGCTAGCAGATCCACAGGGAACCCGCAAGAGACCCAGTACTTC. Encoded protein: CASRSTGNPQETQYF.

V and J are TRBV5-4 and TRBJ2-7, with 14 bases aligning to TRBD2. The germline V gene has CDR1 SGHNT and CDR2 YYREEE (reference sequence). J lost 6 bases, V lost 3 bases, and 14 bases had no gene match. The CDR3 loop spans 18 amino acids. CDR3 nucleotides: TGTGCCAGCAGCTGGGGACTAGCGGGGGTCACCACCTATTTCGAGCAGTACTTC. The encoded protein is CASSWGLAGVTTYFEQYF.

V gene TRBV18 combines with J gene TRBJ1-4, with 11 bases fitting TRBD1. The length of the CDR3 is 15 residues. The junction had 6 bases not matched to a gene; V was cut back by 6 bases and J by 6 bases. From germline, CDR1 is KGHSH and CDR2 LQKENI. This CDR3 is CASSRTGGEDEKLFF. Here the CDR3 DNA reads TGTGCCAGCTCCCGGACAGGGGGCGAAGATGAAAAACTGTTTTTT.

The chain uses TRBV4-2 and TRBJ2-1; D may match TRBD1 or TRBD2 (6 bases each). CDR1 and CDR2 (germline): LGHNA, YNFKEQ. V lost 0 bases and J lost 8, with 14 bases in between. The CDR3 is made up of 15 amino acids. Written as DNA, the CDR3 is TGTGCCAGCAGCCAAGATAGGAGGGGGGCGGATGAGCAGTTCTTC. It yields the protein CASSQDRRGADEQFF.

This chain joins TRBV30 and TRBJ2-1, with D unresolved. The V gene lost 3 bases and the J gene lost 0 bases, with 9 bases spanning the gap. Germline V gene lookup returns CDR1 GTSNPN and CDR2 SVGIG (reference sequence). The CDR3 length is 14 residues. The CDR3: CAWSSGSSYNEQFF. CDR3 nucleotide sequence: TGTGCCTGGAGCTCAGGAAGCTCCTACAATGAGCAGTTCTTC.

Only a few counts were recorded for this clone. V usage is TRBV5-1 and J usage is TRBJ1-1; 10 bases fit TRBD1. The length of the CDR3 is 15 residues. The V gene end was trimmed by 2 bases and the J gene end by 5 bases; junction bases not matched to a gene: 6. CDR1 and CDR2 from the germline V gene are SGHRS and YFSETQ. This CDR3 reads CASSFETGGLTEAFF. CDR3 bases: TGCGCCAGCAGCTTCGAGACAGGGGGCCTTACTGAAGCTTTCTTT. The full variable domain, with the rest looked up from reference TRBV5-1 and TRBJ1-1, is KAGVTQTPRYLIKTRGQQVTLSCSPISGHRSVSWYQQTPGQGLQFLFEYFSETQRNKGNFPGRFSGRQFSNSRSEMNVSTLELGDSALYLCASSFETGGLTEAFFGQGTRLTVV.

This chain uses TRBV28 with TRBJ1-1; D is perhaps TRBD1 (5 bases). V lost 0 bases, J lost 1 base, and 9 bases lay in between. The CDR3 covers 15 residues. Germline V CDR1 and CDR2: MDHEN, SYDVKM. The chain's CDR3 is CASSLWGGKNTEAFF. The CDR3 DNA reads as TGTGCCAGCAGTTTATGGGGGGGGAAGAACACTGAAGCTTTCTTT.

The rearrangement joins TRBV2 to TRBJ2-1; tentatively, D is TRBD1 or TRBD2 (5 bases each). The CDR3 has 15 amino acids. The germline CDR1 and CDR2 sequences are SNHLY and FYNNEI. V lost 5 bases to trimming and J lost 2 bases, with 13 bases between them. The CDR3 sequence is CASSLQPGPYNEQFF. Here the CDR3 DNA reads TGTGCCAGCAGTCTCCAACCGGGACCCTACAATGAGCAGTTCTTC.

A word on this clone: The germline gene is not matched at one end of the junction; a read error may be the cause. The V call is TRBV30, the J call TRBJ1-5; D is uncertain. Germline values: CDR1 GTSNPN, CDR2 SVGIG (reference sequence). This CDR3 region has 13 residues. CDR3 nucleotide sequence: TGTGCATGGAGTAGGGAGAGGGATCAGCCCCAGCATTTT. Protein sequence: CAWSRERDQPQHF.

The J gene is TRBJ1-2, the V gene TRBV2; D might be TRBD1 (6 bases). This CDR3 has 13 amino acids. Germline CDR1 and CDR2: SNHLY and FYNNEI. Trimming took off 4 bases at V and 5 bases at J, with 11 bases between the two ends. CDR3 sequence reads: CASSVGQQYGYTF. The DNA of the CDR3 is TGTGCCAGCAGTGTTGGACAGCAATATGGCTACACCTTC.

The rearrangement joins TRBV28 to TRBJ2-7; 7 bases agree with TRBD2. The CDR3 has 16 amino acids. The V and J ends lost 5 bases and 4 bases, in that order; junction bases with no gene match: 14. Germline V gives CDR1 MDHEN, CDR2 SYDVKM. CDR3 loop: CASSTWLFSGTYEQYF. The DNA of the CDR3 is TGTGCCAGCAGTACCTGGTTGTTCAGCGGGACGTACGAGCAGTACTTC.

This clone has more than one count but fewer than ten. The chain combines TRBV10-3 with TRBJ2-5; 12 bases fit TRBD2. Looked up from germline, CDR1 is ENHRY and CDR2 is SYGVKD. This CDR3 spans 16 amino acids. V shed 6 bases and J 1 base; nucleotides not matched to a gene: 6. CDR3 nucleotides: TGTGCCATCAGACCCGGGACTAGCGGGCTCCAAGAGACCCAGTACTTC. Amino acid sequence: CAIRPGTSGLQETQYF.

This rearrangement joins TRBV7-8 to TRBJ2-2; D is unresolved. Germline V gives CDR1 SGHVS, CDR2 FQNEAQ. The CDR3 covers 16 residues. The V end was cut by 5 bases, the J end by 1 base, with 14 bases between. The CDR3 loop is CASSLLPAWNTGELFF. The CDR3 DNA is TGTGCCAGCAGCCTCCTCCCCGCCTGGAACACCGGGGAGCTGTTTTTT.

V and J are TRBV27 and TRBJ1-5, with D unclear. The CDR3 is 17 amino acids. The ends were cut back, 6 bases at V and 3 bases at J, with 21 bases in the middle. Germline CDR1 MNHEY, CDR2 SMNVEV (reference sequence). The CDR3 DNA sequence: TGTGCCAGCAGCCCCTCCCATTCACTCGGACCCAATCAGCCCCAGCATTTT. Its protein is CASSPSHSLGPNQPQHF.

V and J are TRBV9 and TRBJ1-3; D may be TRBD1 (5 bases). V lost 0 bases to trimming and J lost 4 bases, with 11 bases between them. The CDR3 is made up of 15 amino acids. Germline V gives CDR1 SGDLS, CDR2 YYNGEE. CDR3 nucleotide sequence: TGTGCCAGCAGCGTAGGTCAGGGATTGGGAAACACCATATATTTT. It is translated as CASSVGQGLGNTIYF.

Only a few counts were recorded for this clone. V usage is TRBV2 and J usage is TRBJ1-5; TRBD1 might be the D (6 bases). Trimming removed 7 bases from V and 5 bases from J, with 12 bases in between. This CDR3 is built from 13 residues. CDR1 SNHLY and CDR2 FYNNEI come from the germline V gene. The CDR3 DNA follows: TGTGCCAGCAACGAGGACAGCGATCAGCCCCAGCATTTT. It codes for CASNEDSDQPQHF.

The rearrangement joins TRBV7-3 to TRBJ2-5, with 12 bases matching TRBD2. CDR1 and CDR2 from the germline V gene are SGHTA and FQGTGA. Trimming cost V 0 bases and J 2 bases; bases outside gene matches: 7. The CDR3 is 18 amino acids. CDR3 nucleotide sequence: TGTGCCAGCAGCTTAACTCCGACTAGCGGGGGCCTACAAGAGACCCAGTACTTC. This translates into CASSLTPTSGGLQETQYF.

V usage is TRBV5-6 and J usage is TRBJ2-7; TRBD1 matches at 10 bases. Germline assignment: CDR1 SGHDT and CDR2 YYEEEE. CDR3 length: 16 amino acids. Germline trimming cut 3 bases from V and 4 bases from J; bases unmatched to any gene: 10. The CDR3 loop reads CASSSGADRGMYEQYF. The DNA for the CDR3 is TGTGCCAGCAGCTCGGGTGCGGACAGGGGGATGTACGAGCAGTACTTC. The whole variable domain, remainder taken from reference TRBV5-6 and TRBJ2-7, is DAGVTQSPTHLIKTRGQQVTLRCSPKSGHDTVSWYQQALGQGPQFIFQYYEEEERQRGNFPDRFSGHQFPNYSSELNVNALLLGDSALYLCASSSGADRGMYEQYFGPGTRLTVT.

The chain joins TRBV28 to TRBJ1-6; no reliable D call. Trimming stripped 6 bases from V and 4 bases from J, with 13 bases between. There are 15 residues in the CDR3. CDR1 and CDR2 (germline): MDHEN, SYDVKM. CDR3 DNA: TGTGCCAGCAGCACCGCGGGATTTTATAATTCACCCCTCCACTTT. Residues: CASSTAGFYNSPLHF.